This T cell receptor beta chain comes out of a study of T-cell memory formation after mild COVID-19. Regarding the study as a whole: For contracting clones, CD4+ ones sat mainly in CM and EM, CD8+ in EMRA. Whether day 37 second-wave clones are SARS-CoV-2-specific was not confirmed.

In germline, CDR1 is GTSNPN, CDR2 SVGIG (reference sequence). The CDR3 is 15 residues long. V was clipped by 0 bases and J by 0 bases, with 9 bases between them. This clonotype was observed a few times. Its antigen is unknown. MiXCR was run by TCRdb on the 5' RACE reads, yielding one entry per CDR3 protein. The sample consists of hundreds of thousands of distinct CDR3 sequences, 15% of them appearing once. This TCR was recovered from an adult woman who had mild COVID-19 (a few samples of this study predate the infection). Cell type and time point are not known. This rearrangement joins TRBV30 to TRBJ1-3, with D perhaps TRBD1 (5 bases). Material for sequencing was PBMCs or a T cell subset sorted from them (not recorded which). CDR3 protein: CAWSVGGTSGNTIYF. The CDR3 coding sequence is TGTGCCTGGAGTGTGGGGGGGACCTCTGGAAACACCATATATTTT.